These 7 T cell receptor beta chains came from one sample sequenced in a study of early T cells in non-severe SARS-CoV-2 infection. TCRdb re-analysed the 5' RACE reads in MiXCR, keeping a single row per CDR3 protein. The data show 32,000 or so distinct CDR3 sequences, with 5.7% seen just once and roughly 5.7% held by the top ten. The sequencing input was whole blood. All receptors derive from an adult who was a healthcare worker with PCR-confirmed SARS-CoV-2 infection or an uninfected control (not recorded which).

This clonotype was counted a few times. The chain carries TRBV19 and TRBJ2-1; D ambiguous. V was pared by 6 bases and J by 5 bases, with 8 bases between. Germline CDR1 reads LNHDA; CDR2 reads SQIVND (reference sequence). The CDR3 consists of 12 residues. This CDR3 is CASRPKNNEQFF. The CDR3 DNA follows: TGTGCCAGTAGGCCTAAGAACAATGAGCAGTTCTTC.

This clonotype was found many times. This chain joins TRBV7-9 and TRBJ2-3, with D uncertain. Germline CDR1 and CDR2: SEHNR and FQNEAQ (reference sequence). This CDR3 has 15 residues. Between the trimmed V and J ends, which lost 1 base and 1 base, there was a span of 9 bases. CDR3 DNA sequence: TGTGCCAGCAGCTTAGGTGCAGGAGGCACAGATACGCAGTATTTT. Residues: CASSLGAGGTDTQYF. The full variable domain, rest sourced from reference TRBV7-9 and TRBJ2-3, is DTGVSQNPRHKITKRGQNVTFRCDPISEHNRLYWYRQTLGQGPEFLTYFQNEAQLEKSRLLSDRFSAERPKGSFSTLEIQRTEQGDSAMYLCASSLGAGGTDTQYFGPGTRLTVL.

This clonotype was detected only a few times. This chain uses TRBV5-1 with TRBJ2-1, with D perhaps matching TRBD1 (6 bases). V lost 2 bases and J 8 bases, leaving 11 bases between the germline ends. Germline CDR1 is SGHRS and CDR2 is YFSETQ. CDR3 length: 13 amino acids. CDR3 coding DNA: TGCGCCAGCAGCTTAAACAGGGTCCATGAGCAGTTCTTC. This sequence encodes CASSLNRVHEQFF. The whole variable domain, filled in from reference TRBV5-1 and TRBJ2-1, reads KAGVTQTPRYLIKTRGQQVTLSCSPISGHRSVSWYQQTPGQGLQFLFEYFSETQRNKGNFPGRFSGRQFSNSRSEMNVSTLELGDSALYLCASSLNRVHEQFFGPGTRLTVL.

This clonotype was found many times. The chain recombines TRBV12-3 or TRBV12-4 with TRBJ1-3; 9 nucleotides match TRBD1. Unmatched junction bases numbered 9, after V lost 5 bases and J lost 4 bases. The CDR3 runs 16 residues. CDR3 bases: TGTGCCAGCAGTGGTTGGGGCGGACAGGGGGGAAACACCATATATTTT. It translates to CASSGWGGQGGNTIYF.

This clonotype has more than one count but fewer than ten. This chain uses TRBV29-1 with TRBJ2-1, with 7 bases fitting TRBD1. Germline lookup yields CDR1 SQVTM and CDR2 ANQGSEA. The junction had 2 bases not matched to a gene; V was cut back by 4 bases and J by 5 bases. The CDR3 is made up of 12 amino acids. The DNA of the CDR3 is TGCAGCGTTGTTCAGGGGGACAATGAGCAGTTCTTC. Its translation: CSVVQGDNEQFF.

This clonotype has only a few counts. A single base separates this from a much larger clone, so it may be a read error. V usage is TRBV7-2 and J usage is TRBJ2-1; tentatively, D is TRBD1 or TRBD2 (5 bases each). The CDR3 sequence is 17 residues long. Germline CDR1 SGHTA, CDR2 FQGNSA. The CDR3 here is CVSSPDWDRGLEDEQFF. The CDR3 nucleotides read TGTGTCAGCAGCCCTGATTGGGACCGAGGTTTAGAGGATGAGCAGTTCTTC.

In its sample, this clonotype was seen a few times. In nucleotides, the CDR3 is TGCAGTGCTACTACAGGGGGCCCCGACACCGGGGAGCTGTTTTTT. It yields the protein CSATTGGPDTGELFF. V is TRBV20-1 and J is TRBJ2-2; 9 bases agree with TRBD1. Germline V gives CDR1 DFQATT, CDR2 SNEGSKA (reference sequence). CDR3 size: 15 residues. V gave up 4 bases and J gave up 3 bases; unmatched junction bases: 6.